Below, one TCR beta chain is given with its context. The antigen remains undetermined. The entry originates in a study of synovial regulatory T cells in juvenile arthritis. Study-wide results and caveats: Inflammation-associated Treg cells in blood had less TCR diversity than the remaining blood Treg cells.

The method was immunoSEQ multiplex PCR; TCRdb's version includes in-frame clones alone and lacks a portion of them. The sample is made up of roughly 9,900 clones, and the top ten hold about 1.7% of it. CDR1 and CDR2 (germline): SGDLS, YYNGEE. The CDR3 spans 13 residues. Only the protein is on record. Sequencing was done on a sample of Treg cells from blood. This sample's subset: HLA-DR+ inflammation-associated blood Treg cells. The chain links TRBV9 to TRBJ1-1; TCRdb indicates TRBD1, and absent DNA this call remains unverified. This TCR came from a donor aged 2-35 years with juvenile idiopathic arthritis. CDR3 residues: CASPRDRGPEAFF.